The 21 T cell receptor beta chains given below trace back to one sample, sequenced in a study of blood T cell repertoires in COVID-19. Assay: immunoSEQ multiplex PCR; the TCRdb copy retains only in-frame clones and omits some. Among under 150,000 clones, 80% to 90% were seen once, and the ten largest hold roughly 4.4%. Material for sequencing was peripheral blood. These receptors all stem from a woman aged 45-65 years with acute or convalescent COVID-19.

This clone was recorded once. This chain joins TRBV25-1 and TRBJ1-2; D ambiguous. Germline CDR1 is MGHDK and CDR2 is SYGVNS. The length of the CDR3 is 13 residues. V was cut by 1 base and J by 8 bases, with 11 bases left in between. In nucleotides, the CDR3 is TGTGCCAGCAGTGAATCCCGGGGTAGGGGCTACACCTTC. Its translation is CASSESRGRGYTF.

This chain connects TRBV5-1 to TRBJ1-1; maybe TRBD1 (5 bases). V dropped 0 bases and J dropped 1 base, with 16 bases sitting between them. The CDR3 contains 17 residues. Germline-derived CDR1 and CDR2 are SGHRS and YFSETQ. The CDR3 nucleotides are TGCGCCAGCAGCTTGGGGGAGGCCGGGACGGAGAACACTGAAGCTTTCTTT. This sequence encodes CASSLGEAGTENTEAFF.

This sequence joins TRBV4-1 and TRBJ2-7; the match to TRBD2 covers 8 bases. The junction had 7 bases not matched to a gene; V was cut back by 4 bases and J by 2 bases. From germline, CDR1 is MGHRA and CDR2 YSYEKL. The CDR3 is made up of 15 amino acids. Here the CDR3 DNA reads TGCGCCAGCAGCCCCGCGGGGGGACCTGCCTACGAGCAGTACTTC. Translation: CASSPAGGPAYEQYF.

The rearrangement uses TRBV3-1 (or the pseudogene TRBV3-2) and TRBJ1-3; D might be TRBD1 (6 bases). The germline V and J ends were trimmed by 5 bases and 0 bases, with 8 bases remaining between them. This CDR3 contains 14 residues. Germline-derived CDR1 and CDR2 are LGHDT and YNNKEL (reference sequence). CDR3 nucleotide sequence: TGTGCCAGCAGCTCGGACAGCTCTGGAAACACCATATATTTT. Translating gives CASSSDSSGNTIYF.

As DNA, the CDR3 is TGTGCCAGCAGCGTAGGAGGCAGCAATCAGCCCCAGCATTTT. Translation gives CASSVGGSNQPQHF. The J gene is TRBJ1-5, the V gene TRBV9; no firm D call. CDR3 length equals 14 residues. Germline CDR1 is SGDLS and CDR2 is YYNGEE. The V end was cut by 0 bases, the J end by 1 base, with 5 bases between.

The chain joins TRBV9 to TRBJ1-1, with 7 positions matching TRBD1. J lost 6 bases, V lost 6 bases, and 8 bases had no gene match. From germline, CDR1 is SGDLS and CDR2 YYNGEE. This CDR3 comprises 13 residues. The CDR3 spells CASMRGPRSEAFF. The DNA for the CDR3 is TGTGCCAGCATGAGGGGGCCTCGGTCTGAAGCTTTCTTT.

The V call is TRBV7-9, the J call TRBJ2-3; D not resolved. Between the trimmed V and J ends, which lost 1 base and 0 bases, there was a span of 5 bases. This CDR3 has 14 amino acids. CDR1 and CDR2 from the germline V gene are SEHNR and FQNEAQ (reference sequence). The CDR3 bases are TGTGCCAGCAGCTTAGTCTCTAGCACAGATACGCAGTATTTT. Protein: CASSLVSSTDTQYF.

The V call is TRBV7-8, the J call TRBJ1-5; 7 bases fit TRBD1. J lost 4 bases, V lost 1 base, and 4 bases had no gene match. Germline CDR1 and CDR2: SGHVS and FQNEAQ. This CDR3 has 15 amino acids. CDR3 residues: CASSLVAGGNQPQHF. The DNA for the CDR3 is TGTGCCAGCAGCTTAGTGGCAGGGGGAAATCAGCCCCAGCATTTT.

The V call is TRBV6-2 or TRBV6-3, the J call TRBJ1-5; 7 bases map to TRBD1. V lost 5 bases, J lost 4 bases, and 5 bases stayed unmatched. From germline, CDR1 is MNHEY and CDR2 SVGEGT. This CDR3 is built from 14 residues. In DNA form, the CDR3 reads TGTGCCAGCAGTAGTCGACAGGGTAATCAGCCCCAGCATTTT. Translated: CASSSRQGNQPQHF.

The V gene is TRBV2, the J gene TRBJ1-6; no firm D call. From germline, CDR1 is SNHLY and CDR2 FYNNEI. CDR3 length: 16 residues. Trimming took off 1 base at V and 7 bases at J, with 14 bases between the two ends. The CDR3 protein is CASSEEAGGLNSPLHF. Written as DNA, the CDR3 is TGTGCCAGCAGTGAAGAGGCGGGCGGCTTAAATTCACCCCTCCACTTT.

CDR3 residues: CASSGQGEYQETQYF. CDR3 sequence (DNA): TGTGCCAGCAGCGGACAGGGGGAGTACCAAGAGACCCAGTACTTC. The V call is TRBV5-6, the J call TRBJ2-5; 10 bases are a match to TRBD1. The CDR3 loop spans 15 amino acids. The junction had 3 bases not matched to a gene; V was cut back by 4 bases and J by 0 bases. Germline V gene data show CDR1 as SGHDT and CDR2 as YYEEEE.

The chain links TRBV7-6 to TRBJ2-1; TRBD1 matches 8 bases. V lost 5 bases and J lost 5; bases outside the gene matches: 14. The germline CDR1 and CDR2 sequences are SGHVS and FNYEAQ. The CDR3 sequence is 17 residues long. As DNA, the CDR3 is TGTGCCAGCAGCACCCGGACAGGGCCTACCATTAACAATGAGCAGTTCTTC. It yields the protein CASSTRTGPTINNEQFF.

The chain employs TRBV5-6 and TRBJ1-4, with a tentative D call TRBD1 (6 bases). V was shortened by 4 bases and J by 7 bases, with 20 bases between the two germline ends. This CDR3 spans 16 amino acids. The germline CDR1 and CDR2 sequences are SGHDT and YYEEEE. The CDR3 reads CASSAGPTGLGEKLFF. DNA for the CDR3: TGTGCCAGCAGCGCTGGCCCCACAGGGTTGGGTGAAAAACTGTTTTTT.

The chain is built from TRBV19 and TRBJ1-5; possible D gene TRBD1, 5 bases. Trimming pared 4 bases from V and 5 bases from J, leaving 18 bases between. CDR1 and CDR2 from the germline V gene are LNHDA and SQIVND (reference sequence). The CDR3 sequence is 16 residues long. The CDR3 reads CASSTPRRGGHQPQHF. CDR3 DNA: TGTGCCAGTAGTACCCCCAGACGCGGGGGACATCAGCCCCAGCATTTT.

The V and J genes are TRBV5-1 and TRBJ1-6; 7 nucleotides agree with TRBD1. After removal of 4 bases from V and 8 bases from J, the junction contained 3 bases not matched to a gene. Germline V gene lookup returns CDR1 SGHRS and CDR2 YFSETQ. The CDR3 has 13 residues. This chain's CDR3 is CASSPQGDSPLHF. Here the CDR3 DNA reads TGCGCCAGCAGCCCTCAGGGGGATTCACCCCTCCACTTT.

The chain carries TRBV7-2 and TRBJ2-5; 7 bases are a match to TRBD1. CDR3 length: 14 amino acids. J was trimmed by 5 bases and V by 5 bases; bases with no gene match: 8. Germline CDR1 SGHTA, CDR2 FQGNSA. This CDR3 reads CASSPRQGRETQYF. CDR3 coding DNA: TGTGCCAGCAGCCCCAGACAGGGTCGGGAGACCCAGTACTTC.

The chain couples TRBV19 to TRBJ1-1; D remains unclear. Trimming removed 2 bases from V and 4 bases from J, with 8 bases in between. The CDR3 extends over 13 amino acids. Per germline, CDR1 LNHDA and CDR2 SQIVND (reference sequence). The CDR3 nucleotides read TGTGCCAGTAGTATATCGGGTTCCACTGAAGCTTTCTTT. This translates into CASSISGSTEAFF. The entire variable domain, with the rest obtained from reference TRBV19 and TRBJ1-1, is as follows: DGGITQSPKYLFRKEGQNVTLSCEQNLNHDAMYWYRQDPGQGLRLIYYSQIVNDFQKGDIAEGYSVSREKKESFPLTVTSAQKNPTAFYLCASSISGSTEAFFGQGTRLTVV.

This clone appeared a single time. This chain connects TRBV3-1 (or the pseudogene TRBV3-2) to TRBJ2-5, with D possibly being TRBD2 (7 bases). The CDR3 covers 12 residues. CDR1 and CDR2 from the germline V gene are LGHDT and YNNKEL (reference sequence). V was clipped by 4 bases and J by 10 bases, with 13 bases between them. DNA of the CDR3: TGTGCCAGCAGCCCTAAGGGGGGGGGCCAGTACTTC. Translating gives CASSPKGGGQYF.

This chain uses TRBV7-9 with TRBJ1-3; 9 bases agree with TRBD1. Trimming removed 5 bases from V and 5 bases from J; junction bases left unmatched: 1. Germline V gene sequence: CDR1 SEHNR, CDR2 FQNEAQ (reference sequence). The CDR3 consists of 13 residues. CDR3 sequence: CASSGQGRNTIYF. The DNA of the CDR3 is TGTGCCAGCAGCGGACAGGGGAGAAACACCATATATTTT.

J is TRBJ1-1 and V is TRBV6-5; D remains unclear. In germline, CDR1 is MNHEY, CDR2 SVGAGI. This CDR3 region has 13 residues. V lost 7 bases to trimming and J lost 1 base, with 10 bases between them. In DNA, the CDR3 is TGTGCCAGCACCTTGAGATCGAACACTGAAGCTTTCTTT. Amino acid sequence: CASTLRSNTEAFF.

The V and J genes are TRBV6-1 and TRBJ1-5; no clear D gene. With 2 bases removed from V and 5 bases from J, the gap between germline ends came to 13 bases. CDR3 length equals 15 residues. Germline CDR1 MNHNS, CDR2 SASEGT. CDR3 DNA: TGTGCCAGCAGTGAAACCATTGGAGGAGATCAGCCCCAGCATTTT. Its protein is CASSETIGGDQPQHF.